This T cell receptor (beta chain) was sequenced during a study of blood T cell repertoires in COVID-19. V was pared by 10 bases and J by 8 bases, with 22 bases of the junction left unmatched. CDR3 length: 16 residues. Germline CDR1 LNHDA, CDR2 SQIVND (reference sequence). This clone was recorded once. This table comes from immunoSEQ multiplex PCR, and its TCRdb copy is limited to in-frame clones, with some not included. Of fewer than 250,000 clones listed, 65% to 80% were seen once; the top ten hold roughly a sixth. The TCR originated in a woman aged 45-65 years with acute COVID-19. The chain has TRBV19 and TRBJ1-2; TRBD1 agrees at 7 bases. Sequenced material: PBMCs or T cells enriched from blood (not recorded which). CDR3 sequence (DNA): TGTGCCACGAGCGATTTTGCGGGACAGTCTGGCGTGGGCTACACCTTC. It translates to CATSDFAGQSGVGYTF.